Presented here are 32 T cell receptor beta chains from one specimen sequenced in a study of chemoradiotherapy in HPV16-positive cancers. Generated by immunoSEQ multiplex PCR, the TCRdb table keeps only in-frame clones and is missing some. This sample has 65,000 to 80,000 clones, with almost 90% found just once. The starting material was blood, obtained from a patient who underwent chemoradiotherapy. The source of these receptors is a human donor with HPV-associated anogenital cancer.

The V gene is TRBV5-6, the J gene TRBJ1-2, with D tentatively TRBD1 (5 bases). The V end was cut by 4 bases, the J end by 5 bases, with 18 bases between. CDR1 and CDR2 (germline): SGHDT, YYEEEE. The length of the CDR3 is 15 residues. The CDR3 here is CASSRGSFRMYGYTF. Here the CDR3 DNA reads TGTGCCAGCAGCCGGGGGTCATTTAGGATGTATGGCTACACCTTC.

The chain combines TRBV5-1 with TRBJ2-7; D not resolved. The CDR3 has 14 residues. From germline, CDR1 is SGHRS and CDR2 YFSETQ. V lost 0 bases and J 3 bases, leaving 10 bases between the germline ends. The CDR3 nucleotides read TGCGCCAGCAGCTTGGGGCAGTCAGGCTACGAGCAGTACTTC. Its translation is CASSLGQSGYEQYF.

The chain carries TRBV7-9 and TRBJ2-2; 7 nucleotides agree with TRBD1. Germline CDR1 SEHNR, CDR2 FQNEAQ (reference sequence). The CDR3 is made up of 14 amino acids. After removal of 6 bases from V and 5 bases from J, the junction contained 6 bases not matched to a gene. Written as DNA, the CDR3 is TGTGCCAGCAGGATACAGGGGTTGACCGGGGAGCTGTTTTTT. It specifies CASRIQGLTGELFF.

J is TRBJ2-5 and V is TRBV5-5; the match to TRBD2 covers 12 bases. V dropped 2 bases and J dropped 6; count of bases not matched to a gene: 2. The CDR3 has 14 residues. CDR1 and CDR2 (germline): SGHKS, YYEKEE (reference sequence). The CDR3 nucleotides read TGTGCCAGCAGCTTAAGGACTAGCGGGAAGACCCAGTACTTC. Translating gives CASSLRTSGKTQYF.

The rearrangement uses TRBV13 and TRBJ2-1; the D gene is possibly TRBD2 (6 bases). The CDR3 runs to 15 residues. Trimming pared 0 bases from V and 10 bases from J, leaving 16 bases between. Germline V CDR1 and CDR2: PRHDT, FYEKMQ (reference sequence). Here the CDR3 DNA reads TGTGCCAGCAGCTTAGGCATGGGCTCGGCGGGAGAGCAGTTCTTC. Its translation: CASSLGMGSAGEQFF.

This clone is a singleton in its sample. The chain carries TRBV6-5 and TRBJ1-1; D remains unclear. This CDR3 comprises 13 residues. V lost 8 bases and J 1 base, leaving 11 bases between the germline ends. In germline, CDR1 is MNHEY, CDR2 SVGAGI. The CDR3, as DNA: TGTGCCAGCGGCGAGACATGGAACACTGAAGCTTTCTTT. Translation: CASGETWNTEAFF.

This sequence joins TRBV18 and TRBJ2-2, with D unresolved. The length of the CDR3 is 13 residues. Trimming cost V 6 bases and J 6 bases, with 11 bases left between them. CDR1 is KGHSH and CDR2 is LQKENI in the germline V gene. CDR3 in DNA: TGTGCCAGCTCCCCCGTTCCCCCCGGGGAGCTGTTTTTT. It yields the protein CASSPVPPGELFF.

This clone was counted only a few times. V and J are TRBV27 and TRBJ1-6; possibly TRBD1 for D (6 bases). V lost 2 bases and J 10 bases, leaving 12 bases between the germline ends. The CDR3 has 14 residues. Per the germline V gene, CDR1 is MNHEY and CDR2 is SMNVEV (reference sequence). Here the CDR3 reads CASSLTGTRSPLHF. The CDR3 region has the DNA TGTGCCAGCAGTTTAACCGGGACACGGTCACCCCTCCACTTT.

The chain uses TRBV20-1 and TRBJ2-7, with D perhaps matching TRBD1 or TRBD2 (5 bases each). The V gene lost 7 bases and the J gene lost 7 bases, with 11 bases spanning the gap. The CDR3 covers 10 residues. CDR1 is DFQATT and CDR2 is SNEGSKA in the germline V gene (reference sequence). The CDR3 coding sequence is TGCAGTGGAGGTGAGGGGGAGCAGTACTTC. Its translation is CSGGEGEQYF.

The chain couples TRBV5-6 to TRBJ1-6; TRBD1 matches at 7 bases. The CDR3 covers 16 residues. From germline, CDR1 is SGHDT and CDR2 YYEEEE. Trimming at V came to 2 bases and at J to 6 bases, leaving 8 bases not matched to a gene. DNA for the CDR3: TGTGCCAGCAGCTTTATCGACAGGGCGTTTAATTCACCCCTCCACTTT. This encodes CASSFIDRAFNSPLHF. Complete variable domain (other parts from reference TRBV5-6 and TRBJ1-6): DAGVTQSPTHLIKTRGQQVTLRCSPKSGHDTVSWYQQALGQGPQFIFQYYEEEERQRGNFPDRFSGHQFPNYSSELNVNALLLGDSALYLCASSFIDRAFNSPLHFGNGTRLTVT.

V gene TRBV30 combines with J gene TRBJ1-2; D remains unclear. The CDR3 spans 13 residues. Germline V gene sequence: CDR1 GTSNPN, CDR2 SVGIG (reference sequence). The CDR3 sequence is CGLLRGANYGYTF. CDR3 DNA: TGTGGTCTACTCCGGGGAGCTAACTATGGCTACACCTTC.

This clone was seen a single time. The chain has TRBV18 and TRBJ2-3, with D possibly TRBD1 on 5 matching bases. The germline V gene has CDR1 KGHSH and CDR2 LQKENI. V dropped 3 bases and J dropped 6 bases, with 13 bases sitting between them. The CDR3 is 14 residues long. CDR3 coding DNA: TGTGCCAGCTCACCTAACGCAGGGCAGGATACGCAGTATTTT. As protein: CASSPNAGQDTQYF.

The chain uses TRBV4-2 and TRBJ2-3, with 7 bases lining up with TRBD2. The junction had 12 bases not matched to a gene; V was cut back by 4 bases and J by 5 bases. The germline gives CDR1 LGHNA, CDR2 YNFKEQ. This CDR3 region has 16 residues. This CDR3 reads CASSPTRRGEGDTQYF. CDR3 in DNA: TGTGCCAGCAGCCCAACGAGACGCGGGGAGGGAGATACGCAGTATTTT.

This chain connects TRBV2 to TRBJ1-1; no definite D call. The CDR3 sequence is 15 residues long. V lost 2 bases to trimming and J lost 1 base, with 11 bases between them. Germline V gene data show CDR1 as SNHLY and CDR2 as FYNNEI. In DNA, the CDR3 is TGTGCCAGCAGTGAATGGGTCTTGGGGAACACTGAAGCTTTCTTT. Protein: CASSEWVLGNTEAFF.

The genes are TRBV7-8 and TRBJ1-1; D uncertain. This CDR3 is built from 15 residues. V lost 6 bases and J 1 base, leaving 15 bases between the germline ends. Germline lookup yields CDR1 SGHVS and CDR2 FQNEAQ. The CDR3 region is CASRSPLGGNTEAFF. DNA for the CDR3: TGTGCCAGCAGATCCCCATTAGGCGGGAACACTGAAGCTTTCTTT.

V usage is TRBV10-3 and J usage is TRBJ1-3; tentative D call: TRBD1 (5 bases). The V end lost 8 bases, the J end lost 0 bases, and 8 bases lay between the germline ends. The germline V gene encodes CDR1 ENHRY and CDR2 SYGVKD. The CDR3 consists of 13 residues. The DNA of the CDR3 is TGTGCCATCCAGGGAAGCTCTGGAAACACCATATATTTT. Protein product: CAIQGSSGNTIYF.

The chain carries TRBV6-1 and TRBJ1-4, with D maybe TRBD1 (6 bases). With 4 bases removed from V and 0 bases from J, the gap between germline ends came to 15 bases. This CDR3 is 17 amino acids long. The germline CDR1 and CDR2 sequences are MNHNS and SASEGT. The CDR3 nucleotides read TGTGCCAGCAGTGGTATCGGGACACTTGCAACTAATGAAAAACTGTTTTTT. The encoded protein is CASSGIGTLATNEKLFF.

The genes are TRBV7-9 and TRBJ2-7; 7 bases match TRBD1. Germline CDR1 SEHNR, CDR2 FQNEAQ (reference sequence). There are 16 residues in the CDR3. With V trimmed by 5 bases and J by 7 bases, 17 bases remained unmatched. The CDR3 DNA reads TGTGCCAGCAGCCCTCCTATACAGGGGACCCGGAGGGAGCAGTACTTC. This translates into CASSPPIQGTRREQYF.

The chain recombines TRBV27 with TRBJ2-1; 8 nucleotides align to TRBD2. The V segment lost 4 bases and the J segment 6 bases; nucleotides outside the gene matches: 8. Germline values: CDR1 MNHEY, CDR2 SMNVEV (reference sequence). This CDR3 has 15 amino acids. The CDR3 is CASSSSGGGFNEQFF. The DNA of the CDR3 is TGTGCCAGCAGTTCCAGCGGGGGAGGGTTCAATGAGCAGTTCTTC.

This chain connects TRBV5-1 to TRBJ2-1; 7 nucleotides match TRBD1. Germline loops: CDR1 SGHRS, CDR2 YFSETQ. The V and J ends lost 0 bases and 6 bases, in that order; junction bases with no gene match: 3. CDR3 size: 14 residues. CDR3 residues: CASSLGDSRNEQFF. The CDR3 region has the DNA TGCGCCAGCAGCTTGGGGGACAGTCGCAATGAGCAGTTCTTC.

There are a few counts of this clone. CDR3 sequence reads: CASSLHNNSPLHF. The CDR3 coding sequence is TGTGCCAGCAGTTTACACAACAATTCACCCCTCCACTTT. The chain joins TRBV28 to TRBJ1-6; D is undetermined. The CDR3 sequence is 13 residues long. The ends were cut back, 2 bases at V and 7 bases at J, with 6 bases in the middle. Germline V gene data show CDR1 as MDHEN and CDR2 as SYDVKM. Combining the CDR3 with reference TRBV28 and TRBJ1-6 gives the whole variable domain DVKVTQSSRYLVKRTGEKVFLECVQDMDHENMFWYRQDPGLGLRLIYFSYDVKMKEKGDIPEGYSVSREKKERFSLILESASTNQTSMYLCASSLHNNSPLHFGNGTRLTVT.

The chain couples TRBV10-2 to TRBJ2-2, with D unclear. The germline gives CDR1 WSHSY, CDR2 SAAADI. The CDR3 contains 15 residues. Trimming shortened V by 7 bases and J by 0 bases, and 12 bases separated the two germline ends. This CDR3 is CASKREFANTGELFF. CDR3 sequence (DNA): TGCGCCAGCAAGAGAGAGTTCGCGAACACCGGGGAGCTGTTTTTT.

To note about this clone: Compared with germline, one end of the junction differs, possibly owing to a read error. The gene calls are TRBV28 and TRBJ2-1; D may match TRBD1 or TRBD2 (6 bases each). CDR1 and CDR2 (germline): MDHEN, SYDVKM. There are 13 residues in the CDR3. The CDR3 DNA sequence: TGTACCAGCAGTTTAGGGGGGCTCAATGAGCAGTTCTTC. It is translated as CTSSLGGLNEQFF.

About this clone itself: The junction and the germline gene differ at one end; a read error may be behind it. The same CDR3 also results from other DNA sequences found in this sample. The genes are TRBV28 and TRBJ2-7; no clear D gene. Germline-derived CDR1 and CDR2 are MDHEN and SYDVKM. The CDR3 extends over 12 amino acids. The CDR3 DNA sequence: TGTGCTAGCAGTTTGATGAGGTACGAGCAGTACTTC. Its translation is CASSLMRYEQYF. The full variable domain, its missing parts supplied by reference TRBV28 and TRBJ2-7, is DVKVTQSSRYLVKRTGEKVFLECVQDMDHENMFWYRQDPGLGLRLIYFSYDVKMKEKGDIPEGYSVSREKKERFSLILESASTNQTSMYLCASSLMRYEQYFGPGTRLTVT.

The chain links TRBV27 to TRBJ1-1, with 8 bases fitting TRBD1. This CDR3 has 15 amino acids. Germline loops: CDR1 MNHEY, CDR2 SMNVEV (reference sequence). Losses at the gene ends were 6 bases for V and 4 bases for J; bases not matched to a gene: 10. The CDR3 is CASSPWGQALTEAFF. The CDR3 DNA reads TGTGCCAGCAGCCCTTGGGGACAGGCCCTCACTGAAGCTTTCTTT.

The chain has TRBV11-2 and TRBJ2-5; D unresolved. The CDR3 sequence is 12 residues long. Deletions cut 0 bases from V and 4 bases from J, with 3 bases between. The germline CDR1 and CDR2 sequences are SGHAT and FQNNGV. This chain's CDR3 is CASSLDRETQYF. The CDR3 DNA sequence: TGTGCCAGCAGCTTAGATAGAGAGACCCAGTACTTC.

In its sample, this clone was seen once. The V and J genes are TRBV5-1 and TRBJ2-7, with 10 nucleotides matching TRBD2. This CDR3 spans 18 amino acids. V was pared by 0 bases and J by 1 base, with 10 bases of the junction left unmatched. The germline gives CDR1 SGHRS, CDR2 YFSETQ. Here the CDR3 DNA reads TGCGCCAGCAGCTTGGCCCAATCCGGGACTAGCGTTTCCTACGAGCAGTACTTC. Protein sequence: CASSLAQSGTSVSYEQYF.

This clone is a singleton in its sample. The chain recombines TRBV28 with TRBJ2-7; 7 bases map to TRBD1. CDR1 is MDHEN, CDR2 SYDVKM, per germline. This CDR3 region has 14 residues. V was pared by 5 bases and J by 2 bases, with 6 bases of the junction left unmatched. The DNA of the CDR3 is TGTGCCAGCAGTCCTCGGGACAGCACCTACGAGCAGTACTTC. As protein: CASSPRDSTYEQYF.

This rearrangement joins TRBV5-4 to TRBJ1-1; perhaps TRBD1 as D (5 bases). Germline CDR1 SGHNT, CDR2 YYREEE (reference sequence). This CDR3 is built from 19 residues. Trimming took 3 bases from V and 2 from J, leaving 26 bases between them. CDR3 region: CASSSLGAERQGGNTEAFF. In DNA form, the CDR3 reads TGTGCCAGCAGCTCCCTCGGAGCGGAAAGGCAGGGTGGTAACACTGAAGCTTTCTTT.

The CDR3 nucleotides read TGTGCCAGTAGTATGGGGGTCTTAGAGACCCAGTACTTC. Protein sequence: CASSMGVLETQYF. The V and J genes are TRBV19 and TRBJ2-5; D may correspond to TRBD1 or TRBD2 (5 bases each). V dropped 3 bases and J dropped 4 bases, with 9 bases sitting between them. From germline, CDR1 is LNHDA and CDR2 SQIVND (reference sequence). The CDR3 loop spans 13 amino acids.

The chain combines TRBV28 with TRBJ1-2; D gene ambiguous. The length of the CDR3 is 13 residues. V was pared by 6 bases and J by 5 bases, with 13 bases between. The germline CDR1 and CDR2 sequences are MDHEN and SYDVKM. CDR3 protein: CASSAGGPYGYTF. The CDR3 coding sequence is TGTGCCAGCAGCGCGGGAGGGCCTTATGGCTACACCTTC.

The chain couples TRBV2 to TRBJ1-1, with a possible D match to TRBD1 (6 bases). This CDR3 region has 15 residues. Germline loops: CDR1 SNHLY, CDR2 FYNNEI. Trimming took 5 bases from V and 5 from J, leaving 18 bases between them. The chain's CDR3 is CASSQSWGARTEAFF. As DNA, the CDR3 is TGTGCCAGCAGTCAGTCGTGGGGGGCGAGAACTGAAGCTTTCTTT.